The rows below give T cell receptor beta chains drawn from one sample of a study of Ad26.COV2.S vaccination and SARS-CoV-2 variants. Assay: immunoSEQ multiplex PCR; the TCRdb copy retains only in-frame clones and omits some. The sample carries about 410,000 clones, approximately 91% recorded once. The material was peripheral blood, obtained in a trial of Ad26.COV2.S vaccine versus placebo. Source of these receptors: a person between 18 and 60 years old who received the Ad26.COV2.S COVID-19 vaccine or a placebo. The CDR3 runs from the conserved cysteine through the conserved F or W. Fields, in order: CDR3 length, V gene, clone size, D gene, J gene, CDR3 protein, CDR3 DNA. A D gene is named only where the DNA matches it firmly. Not every row has a clone size; where given, it reads once, few, many or a size class.

len: 15
v_gene: TRBV11-3
abundance: .
d_gene: .
j_gene: TRBJ2-7
CDR3aa: CASSLDGGFSYEQYF
CDR3nt: TGTGCCAGCAGCTTAGATGGAGGGTTTTCCTACGAGCAGTACTTC

len: 12
v_gene: TRBV6-4
abundance: once
d_gene: .
j_gene: TRBJ2-1
CDR3aa: CASSDSGGAQFF
CDR3nt: TGTGCCAGCAGTGACTCCGGAGGGGCGCAGTTCTTC

len: 16
v_gene: TRBV11-3
abundance: .
d_gene: TRBD1
j_gene: TRBJ1-2
CDR3aa: CASSLGQVATHYGYTF
CDR3nt: TGTGCCAGCAGCCTGGGACAGGTAGCCACCCACTATGGCTACACCTTC

len: 16
v_gene: TRBV5-1
abundance: .
d_gene: TRBD2
j_gene: TRBJ2-1
CDR3aa: CASSLGSGSLLWEQFF
CDR3nt: TGCGCCAGCAGCTTGGGTAGCGGGAGTCTCCTATGGGAGCAGTTCTTC

len: 15
v_gene: TRBV6-6
abundance: .
d_gene: .
j_gene: TRBJ2-2
CDR3aa: CASSFRVPNTGELFF
CDR3nt: TGTGCCAGCAGTTTTCGGGTTCCGAACACCGGGGAGCTGTTTTTT

len: 16
v_gene: TRBV7-8
abundance: .
d_gene: TRBD1
j_gene: TRBJ2-5
CDR3aa: CASSLFDRGARETQYF
CDR3nt: TGTGCCAGCAGCTTATTTGACAGGGGCGCAAGGGAGACCCAGTACTTC

len: 15
v_gene: TRBV7-6
abundance: .
d_gene: .
j_gene: TRBJ2-5
CDR3aa: CASSLMTGVRETQYF
CDR3nt: TGTGCCAGCAGCCTGATGACAGGAGTTAGGGAGACCCAGTACTTC

len: 16
v_gene: TRBV9
abundance: .
d_gene: .
j_gene: TRBJ2-6
CDR3aa: CASSAEDTSGANVLTF
CDR3nt: TGTGCCAGCAGCGCCGAGGACACCTCTGGGGCCAACGTCCTGACTTTC

len: 15
v_gene: TRBV11-2
abundance: .
d_gene: .
j_gene: TRBJ2-1
CDR3aa: CASSLQLSGVGEQFF
CDR3nt: TGTGCCAGCAGCTTGCAACTCAGCGGAGTGGGTGAGCAGTTCTTC

len: 16
v_gene: TRBV5-1
abundance: .
d_gene: .
j_gene: TRBJ1-6
CDR3aa: CASSLGPRQHNSPLHF
CDR3nt: TGCGCCAGCAGCTTGGGGCCGCGGCAGCATAATTCACCCCTCCACTTT

len: 16
v_gene: TRBV3-1/TRBV3-2
abundance: .
d_gene: TRBD2
j_gene: TRBJ2-7
CDR3aa: CASSPYWGLAAYEQYF
CDR3nt: TGTGCCAGCAGCCCTTACTGGGGACTAGCGGCCTACGAGCAGTACTTC

len: 13
v_gene: TRBV30
abundance: .
d_gene: .
j_gene: TRBJ1-6
CDR3aa: CAWTGQINSPLHF
CDR3nt: TGTGCCTGGACTGGACAGATTAATTCACCCCTCCACTTT

len: 15
v_gene: TRBV30
abundance: .
d_gene: .
j_gene: TRBJ1-3
CDR3aa: CAWSRPGHSGNTIYF
CDR3nt: TGTGCCTGGAGTCGCCCGGGGCACTCTGGAAACACCATATATTTT

len: 12
v_gene: TRBV12-3/TRBV12-4
abundance: few
d_gene: .
j_gene: TRBJ2-7
CDR3aa: CASSLTVYEQYF
CDR3nt: TGTGCCAGCAGTCTGACAGTCTACGAGCAGTACTTC

len: 14
v_gene: TRBV9
abundance: .
d_gene: .
j_gene: TRBJ2-3
CDR3aa: CASSVGGRTDTQYF
CDR3nt: TGTGCCAGCAGCGTAGGGGGACGAACAGATACGCAGTATTTT

len: 15
v_gene: TRBV5-1
abundance: once
d_gene: .
j_gene: TRBJ2-7
CDR3aa: CASSPDPRRLYEQYF
CDR3nt: TGCGCCAGCAGCCCAGATCCCCGACGGCTCTACGAGCAGTACTTC

len: 14
v_gene: TRBV30
abundance: few
d_gene: TRBD1
j_gene: TRBJ2-7
CDR3aa: CAWSAGTGPYEQYF
CDR3nt: TGTGCCTGGAGTGCAGGGACAGGGCCCTACGAGCAGTACTTC

len: 13
v_gene: TRBV28
abundance: .
d_gene: .
j_gene: TRBJ2-7
CDR3aa: CASSFSSDGEQYF
CDR3nt: TGTGCCAGCAGCTTTTCGTCTGATGGCGAGCAGTACTTC

len: 13
v_gene: TRBV5-5
abundance: .
d_gene: .
j_gene: TRBJ1-2
CDR3aa: CASSLGTASLKTF
CDR3nt: TGTGCCAGCAGCTTGGGGACAGCCTCCTTGAAAACCTTC

len: 13
v_gene: TRBV28
abundance: .
d_gene: .
j_gene: TRBJ2-7
CDR3aa: CASRGSPTYEQYF
CDR3nt: TGTGCCAGCAGGGGGTCCCCCACCTACGAGCAGTACTTC

len: 17
v_gene: TRBV6-1
abundance: .
d_gene: .
j_gene: TRBJ2-2
CDR3aa: CASSERMGGANTGELFF
CDR3nt: TGTGCCAGCAGTGAAAGGATGGGGGGCGCGAACACCGGGGAGCTGTTTTTT

len: 17
v_gene: TRBV29-1
abundance: once
d_gene: TRBD2
j_gene: TRBJ2-1
CDR3aa: CSAPGTSGVSSYNEQFF
CDR3nt: TGCAGCGCCCCCGGGACTAGCGGGGTTAGCTCCTACAATGAGCAGTTCTTC

len: 17
v_gene: TRBV3-1/TRBV3-2
abundance: .
d_gene: .
j_gene: TRBJ1-3
CDR3aa: CASSQGLQGFSGNTIYF
CDR3nt: TGTGCCAGCAGCCAAGGCTTACAGGGATTCTCTGGAAACACCATATATTTT

len: 16
v_gene: TRBV28
abundance: .
d_gene: .
j_gene: TRBJ1-2
CDR3aa: CASSSWAQARVYGYTF
CDR3nt: TGTGCCAGCAGTTCATGGGCCCAAGCTCGCGTCTATGGCTACACCTTC

len: 15
v_gene: TRBV19
abundance: once
d_gene: .
j_gene: TRBJ1-1
CDR3aa: CASSIDREDEPEAFF
CDR3nt: TGTGCCAGTAGTATAGATCGAGAGGACGAACCTGAAGCTTTCTTT

len: 14
v_gene: TRBV5-1
abundance: .
d_gene: .
j_gene: TRBJ2-7
CDR3aa: CASSLDGRVREQYF
CDR3nt: TGCGCCAGCAGCTTGGACGGTCGGGTGAGAGAGCAGTACTTC

len: 13
v_gene: TRBV6-5
abundance: .
d_gene: .
j_gene: TRBJ2-1
CDR3aa: CASSYVPRAEQFF
CDR3nt: TGTGCCAGCAGTTACGTCCCGAGGGCCGAGCAGTTCTTC

len: 17
v_gene: TRBV9
abundance: .
d_gene: TRBD1
j_gene: TRBJ2-1
CDR3aa: CASSEGTGAMAGDEQFF
CDR3nt: TGTGCCAGCAGCGAGGGGACAGGGGCCATGGCTGGGGATGAGCAGTTCTTC

len: 15
v_gene: TRBV7-2
abundance: many
d_gene: .
j_gene: TRBJ2-6
CDR3aa: CASSLFPRGANVLTF
CDR3nt: TGTGCCAGCAGCTTATTCCCGAGAGGGGCCAACGTCCTGACTTTC

len: 16
v_gene: TRBV6-4
abundance: .
d_gene: TRBD1
j_gene: TRBJ2-3
CDR3aa: CASIHPGTGVTDTQYF
CDR3nt: TGTGCCAGCATCCACCCCGGGACAGGGGTCACAGATACGCAGTATTTT

len: 15
v_gene: TRBV5-1
abundance: .
d_gene: TRBD2
j_gene: TRBJ2-5
CDR3aa: CASSLFAGDQETQYF
CDR3nt: TGCGCCAGCAGCTTGTTTGCGGGAGATCAAGAGACCCAGTACTTC

len: 14
v_gene: TRBV7-6
abundance: .
d_gene: .
j_gene: TRBJ2-7
CDR3aa: CASSSGTNPYEQYF
CDR3nt: TGTGCCAGCAGTTCCGGGACGAACCCCTACGAGCAGTACTTC

len: 18
v_gene: TRBV27
abundance: .
d_gene: .
j_gene: TRBJ2-1
CDR3aa: CASSPIQWRTRSYNEQFF
CDR3nt: TGTGCCAGCAGTCCCATTCAATGGAGAACCCGCTCCTACAATGAGCAGTTCTTC

len: 13
v_gene: TRBV28
abundance: .
d_gene: .
j_gene: TRBJ1-3
CDR3aa: CASTRGGGNTIYF
CDR3nt: TGTGCCAGCACGAGGGGTGGCGGAAACACCATATATTTT

len: 14
v_gene: TRBV5-1
abundance: .
d_gene: .
j_gene: TRBJ2-3
CDR3aa: CASSLQDSTDTQYF
CDR3nt: TGCGCCAGCAGCTTACAGGACAGCACAGATACGCAGTATTTT

len: 15
v_gene: TRBV7-2
abundance: once
d_gene: .
j_gene: TRBJ2-7
CDR3aa: CASSLTTRSSYEQYF
CDR3nt: TGTGCCAGCAGCTTAACGACCAGGAGCTCCTACGAGCAGTACTTC

len: 15
v_gene: TRBV5-4
abundance: .
d_gene: .
j_gene: TRBJ2-1
CDR3aa: CASSLVGPLDNEQFF
CDR3nt: TGTGCCAGCAGCTTGGTGGGCCCGTTAGATAATGAGCAGTTCTTC

len: 15
v_gene: TRBV4-1
abundance: .
d_gene: TRBD1
j_gene: TRBJ2-1
CDR3aa: CASSLGQGSYNEQFF
CDR3nt: TGCGCCAGCAGCCTGGGACAGGGCTCCTACAATGAGCAGTTCTTC

len: 13
v_gene: TRBV19
abundance: .
d_gene: .
j_gene: TRBJ2-7
CDR3aa: CASSLRDGHEQYF
CDR3nt: TGTGCCAGTAGTTTGCGGGATGGACACGAGCAGTACTTC

len: 15
v_gene: TRBV4-3
abundance: .
d_gene: TRBD2
j_gene: TRBJ2-7
CDR3aa: CASSLRLAGLYEQYF
CDR3nt: TGCGCCAGCAGCCTCCGACTAGCGGGCCTCTACGAGCAGTACTTC

len: 14
v_gene: TRBV5-4
abundance: .
d_gene: .
j_gene: TRBJ1-2
CDR3aa: CASRYETDFYGYTF
CDR3nt: TGTGCCAGCAGATACGAGACAGATTTCTATGGCTACACCTTC